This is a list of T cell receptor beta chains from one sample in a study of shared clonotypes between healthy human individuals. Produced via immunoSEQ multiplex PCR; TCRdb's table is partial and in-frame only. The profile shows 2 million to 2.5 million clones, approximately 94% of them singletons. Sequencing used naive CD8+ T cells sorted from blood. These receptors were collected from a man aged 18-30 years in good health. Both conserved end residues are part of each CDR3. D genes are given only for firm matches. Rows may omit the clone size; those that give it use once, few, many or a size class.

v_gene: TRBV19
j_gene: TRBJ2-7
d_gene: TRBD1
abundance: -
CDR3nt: TGTGCCAGTAGTACCGGGACAGGGGTACCGGTTGAGCAGTACTTC
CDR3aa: CASSTGTGVPVEQYF

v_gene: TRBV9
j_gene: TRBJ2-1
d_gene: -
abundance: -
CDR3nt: TGTGCCAGCAGCGACGGTTTAGGGGCACATTACAATGAGCAGTTCTTC
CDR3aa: CASSDGLGAHYNEQFF

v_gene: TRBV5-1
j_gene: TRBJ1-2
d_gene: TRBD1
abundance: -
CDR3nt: TGCGCCAGCAGCCCTAGGACAGGGCAGGGTGATGGCTACACCTTC
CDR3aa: CASSPRTGQGDGYTF

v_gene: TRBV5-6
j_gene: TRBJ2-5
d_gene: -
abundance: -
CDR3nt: TGTGCCAGCAGCCCCCACTCGGGGATGAAAGAGACCCAGTACTTC
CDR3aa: CASSPHSGMKETQYF

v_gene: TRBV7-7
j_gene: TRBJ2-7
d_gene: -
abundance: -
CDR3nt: TGTGCTAGCAGCCCCGAGCCAGGGTCTTACGAGCAGTACTTC
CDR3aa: CASSPEPGSYEQYF

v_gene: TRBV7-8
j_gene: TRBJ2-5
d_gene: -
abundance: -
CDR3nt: TGTGCCAGCAGCTTAGGGGACAGCGGGGAGACCCAGTACTTC
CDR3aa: CASSLGDSGETQYF

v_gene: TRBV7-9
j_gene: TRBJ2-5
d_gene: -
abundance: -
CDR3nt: TGTGCCAGCAGCCTTCCGGGACTCGACCAAGAGACCCAGTACTTC
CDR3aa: CASSLPGLDQETQYF

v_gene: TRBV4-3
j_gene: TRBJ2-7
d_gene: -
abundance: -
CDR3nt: TGCGCCAGCAGCCAAGGGGGTAGCGGTTACGAGCAGTACTTC
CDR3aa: CASSQGGSGYEQYF

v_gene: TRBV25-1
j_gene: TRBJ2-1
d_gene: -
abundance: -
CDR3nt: TGTGCCAGCAGTGAACCGGGGAATGAGCAGTTCTTC
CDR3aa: CASSEPGNEQFF

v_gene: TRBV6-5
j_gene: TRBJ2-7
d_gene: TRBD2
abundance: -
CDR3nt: TGTGCCAGCAGTTACGGGGCGGGAGGCACCTACGAGCAGTACTTC
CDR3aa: CASSYGAGGTYEQYF

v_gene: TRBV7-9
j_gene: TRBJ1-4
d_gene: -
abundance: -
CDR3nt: TGTGCCAGCAGCCCACCCTTCGGGGCCGGAAATGAAAAACTGTTTTTT
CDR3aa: CASSPPFGAGNEKLFF

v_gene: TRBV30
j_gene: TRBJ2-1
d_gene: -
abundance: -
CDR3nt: TGTGCCTGGAGTTACGGAGGTTTACACAATGAGCAGTTCTTC
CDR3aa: CAWSYGGLHNEQFF

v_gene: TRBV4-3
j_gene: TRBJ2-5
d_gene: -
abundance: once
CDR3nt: TGCGCCAGCAGCCGCCTATTAGCTCCGGGTTCTGAGACCCAGTACTTC
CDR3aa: CASSRLLAPGSETQYF

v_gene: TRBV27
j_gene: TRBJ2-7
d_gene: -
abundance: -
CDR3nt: TGTGCCAGCAGTCCAACCCATCCATGGGACGAGCAGTACTTC
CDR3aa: CASSPTHPWDEQYF

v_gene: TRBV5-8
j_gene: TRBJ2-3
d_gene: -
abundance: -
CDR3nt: TGTGCCAGCAGCTTGCTGTGGCCCGCAGATACGCAGTATTTT
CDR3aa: CASSLLWPADTQYF

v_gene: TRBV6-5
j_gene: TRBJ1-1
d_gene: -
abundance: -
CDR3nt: TGTGCCAGCAGTTACTCGGGAGAGGCCACTGAAGCTTTCTTT
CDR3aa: CASSYSGEATEAFF

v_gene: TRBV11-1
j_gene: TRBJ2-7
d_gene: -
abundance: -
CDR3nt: TGTGCCAGCAGCATCGCGCAGAGCTCCTACGAGCAGTACTTC
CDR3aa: CASSIAQSSYEQYF

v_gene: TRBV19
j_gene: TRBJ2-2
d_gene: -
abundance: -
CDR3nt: TGTGCCAGTAGTATAGAGGCGGGTTATATCACCGGGGAGCTGTTTTTT
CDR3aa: CASSIEAGYITGELFF

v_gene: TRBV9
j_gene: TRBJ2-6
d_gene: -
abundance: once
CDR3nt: TGTGCCAGCAGCCCCCTTGGTCCGCTGACAGCTGGGGCCAACGTCCTGACTTTC
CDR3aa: CASSPLGPLTAGANVLTF

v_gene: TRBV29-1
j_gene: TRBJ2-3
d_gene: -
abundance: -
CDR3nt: TGCAGCGTTGCAGGTTTGGGGGGGGCCAGAGGCACAGATACGCAGTATTTT
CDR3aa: CSVAGLGGARGTDTQYF

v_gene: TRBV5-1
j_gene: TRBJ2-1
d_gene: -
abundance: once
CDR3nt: TGCGCCAGCATCGGGCTCTCCTACAATGAGCAGTTCTTC
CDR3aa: CASIGLSYNEQFF

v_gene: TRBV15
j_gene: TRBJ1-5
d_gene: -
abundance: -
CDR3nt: TGTGCCACCAGCAGAGATCGGGGAATCCAGCCCCAGCATTTT
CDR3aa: CATSRDRGIQPQHF

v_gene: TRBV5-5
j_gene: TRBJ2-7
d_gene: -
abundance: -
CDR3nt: TGTGCCAGCAGCTTGGCCGCTGCACCCTACGAGCAGTACTTC
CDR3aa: CASSLAAAPYEQYF

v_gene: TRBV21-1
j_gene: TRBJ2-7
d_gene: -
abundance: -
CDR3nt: TGTGCCAGCAGCAGGGGAATCTGCTACGAGCAGTACTTC
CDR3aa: CASSRGICYEQYF

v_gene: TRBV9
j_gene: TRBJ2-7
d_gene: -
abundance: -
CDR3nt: TGTGCCAGCAGCGTAGCTGAACAGGTGGGAACCTACGAGCAGTACTTC
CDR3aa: CASSVAEQVGTYEQYF

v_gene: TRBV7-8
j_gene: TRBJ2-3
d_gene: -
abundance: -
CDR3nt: TGTGCCAGCAGCTTCACTCCTAGCACAGATACGCAGTATTTT
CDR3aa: CASSFTPSTDTQYF

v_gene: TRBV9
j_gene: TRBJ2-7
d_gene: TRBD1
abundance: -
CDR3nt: TGTGCCAGCAGCCCAGGGGGCTATAGCTCCTACGAGCAGTACTTC
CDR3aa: CASSPGGYSSYEQYF

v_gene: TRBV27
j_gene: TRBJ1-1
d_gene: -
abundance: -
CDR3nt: TGTGCCAGCAGTTTGTCGCCAGGGCTCCGCACTGAAGCTTTCTTT
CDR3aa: CASSLSPGLRTEAFF

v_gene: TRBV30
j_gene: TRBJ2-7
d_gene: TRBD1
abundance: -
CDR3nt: TGTGCCTGGAGTTCCGGGACAGGCGCCTACGAGCAGTACTTC
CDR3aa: CAWSSGTGAYEQYF

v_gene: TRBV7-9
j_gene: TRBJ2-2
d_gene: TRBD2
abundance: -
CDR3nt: TGTGCCAGCAGCCCCACCTTAGGCGGGGGGGCCTCCTGGGAGCTGTTTTTT
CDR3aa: CASSPTLGGGASWELFF

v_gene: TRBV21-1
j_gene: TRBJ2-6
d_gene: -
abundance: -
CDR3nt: TGTGCCAGCAGTACCGGGACAGCCTCTGGGGCCAACGTCCTGACTTTC
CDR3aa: CASSTGTASGANVLTF

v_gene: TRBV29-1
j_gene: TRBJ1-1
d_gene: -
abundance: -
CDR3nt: TGCAGCGTTGATCTCGGTCAAGGCACTGAAGCTTTCTTT
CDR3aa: CSVDLGQGTEAFF

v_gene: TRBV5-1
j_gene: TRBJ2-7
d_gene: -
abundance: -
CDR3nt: TGCGCCAGCAGCTCGGGGGGGACAGGACGCGAGCAGTACTTC
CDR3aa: CASSSGGTGREQYF

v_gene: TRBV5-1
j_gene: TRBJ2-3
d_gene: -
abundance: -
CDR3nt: TGCGCCACGACCACAGGGAGCACAGATACGCAGTATTTT
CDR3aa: CATTTGSTDTQYF

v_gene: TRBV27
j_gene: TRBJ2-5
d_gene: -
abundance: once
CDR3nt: TGTGCCAGCAGCCCGATCCGGGTCTCGGGGCCAGAGACCCAGTACTTC
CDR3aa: CASSPIRVSGPETQYF

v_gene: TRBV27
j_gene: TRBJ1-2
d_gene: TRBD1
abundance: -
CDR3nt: TGTGCCAGCAGTCCATCGACAGGGGAGAAGGACTATGGCTACACCTTC
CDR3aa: CASSPSTGEKDYGYTF

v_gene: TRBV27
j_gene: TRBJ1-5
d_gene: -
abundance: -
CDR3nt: TGTGCCAGCTCCCCGACAGGTAGCAATCAGCCCCAGCATTTT
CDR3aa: CASSPTGSNQPQHF

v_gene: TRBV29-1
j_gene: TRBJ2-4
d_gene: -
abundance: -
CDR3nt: TGCAGCGTTGAGGGGTCGGCAGCCAAAAACATTCAGTACTTC
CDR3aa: CSVEGSAAKNIQYF

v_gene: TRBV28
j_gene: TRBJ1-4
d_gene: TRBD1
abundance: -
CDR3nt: TGTGCCAGCAGTTTATACGAGGGGGCGACTAATGAAAAACTGTTTTTT
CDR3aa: CASSLYEGATNEKLFF

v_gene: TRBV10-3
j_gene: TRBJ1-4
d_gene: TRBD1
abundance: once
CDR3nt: TGTGCCATCAGTCCCGGGACAGGTTCCCTAAAACTGTTTTTT
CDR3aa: CAISPGTGSLKLFF

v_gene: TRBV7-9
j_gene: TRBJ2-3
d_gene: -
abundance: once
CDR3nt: TGTGCCAGCAGCACACCCCCACCACCCACAGATACGCAGTATTTT
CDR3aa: CASSTPPPPTDTQYF

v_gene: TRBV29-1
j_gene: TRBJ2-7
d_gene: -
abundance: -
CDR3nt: TGCAGCGCCGCCCAAGGACAGTCGGGAGAGCAGTACTTC
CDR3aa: CSAAQGQSGEQYF

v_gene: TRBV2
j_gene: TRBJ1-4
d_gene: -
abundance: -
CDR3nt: TGTGCCAGCAACCGGGCAGCAACTAATGAAAAACTGTTTTTT
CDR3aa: CASNRAATNEKLFF

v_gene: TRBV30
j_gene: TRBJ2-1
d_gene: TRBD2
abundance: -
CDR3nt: TGTGCCTGGAGGGGGGTGGCGGGAGTTGTCTACAATGAGCAGTTCTTC
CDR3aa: CAWRGVAGVVYNEQFF

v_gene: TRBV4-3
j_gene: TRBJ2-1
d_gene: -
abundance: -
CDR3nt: TGCGCCAGCAGCCAGGCGGAGGGGTACAATGAGCAGTTCTTC
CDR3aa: CASSQAEGYNEQFF